This TCR beta chain was observed in a study of monozygotic twins with inflammatory bowel disease. TCRdb reanalyzed the 5' RACE reads and collapses them to one entry per CDR3 protein, without DNA. Seen in this sample are about 440,000 distinct CDR3 sequences; the ten most common clones hold 2% to 2.5%. The clonotype comes from a human donor with ulcerative colitis or Crohn's disease, or a healthy co-twin of an affected twin (not recorded which). The sample taken for sequencing was blood.

CDR3: CASSQRGIGSYEQYF. V usage is TRBV4-1 and J usage is TRBJ2-7. There are 15 residues in the CDR3. Germline-derived CDR1 and CDR2 are MGHRA and YSYEKL.